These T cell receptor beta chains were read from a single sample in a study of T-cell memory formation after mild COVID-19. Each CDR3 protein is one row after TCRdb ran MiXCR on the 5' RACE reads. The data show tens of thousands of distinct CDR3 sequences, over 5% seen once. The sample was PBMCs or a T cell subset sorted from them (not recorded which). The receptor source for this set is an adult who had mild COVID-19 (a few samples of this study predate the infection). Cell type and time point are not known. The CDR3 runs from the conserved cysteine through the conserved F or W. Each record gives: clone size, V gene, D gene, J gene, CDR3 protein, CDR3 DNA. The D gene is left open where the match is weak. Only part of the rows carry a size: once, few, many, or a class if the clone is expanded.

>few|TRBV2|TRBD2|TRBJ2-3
CAITAGGRGDTQYF
TGTGCCATAACGGCGGGGGGCCGGGGAGATACGCAGTATTTT
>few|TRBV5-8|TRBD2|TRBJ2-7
CASSLTSGRREQYF
TGTGCCAGCAGCTTGACTAGCGGGAGGCGGGAGCAGTACTTC
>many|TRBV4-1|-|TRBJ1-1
CASSQVGTLGTEAFF
TGCGCCAGCAGCCAAGTTGGGACCTTGGGCACTGAAGCTTTCTTT
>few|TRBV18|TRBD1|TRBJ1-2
CASSPDRAYGYTF
TGTGCCAGCTCACCGGACAGGGCCTATGGCTACACCTTC
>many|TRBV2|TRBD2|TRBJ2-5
CASSEVGSGGGETQYF
TGTGCCAGCAGTGAAGTCGGAAGCGGGGGTGGCGAGACCCAGTACTTC
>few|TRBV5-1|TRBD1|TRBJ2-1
CASSPRDRTTYLGSYNEQFF
TGCGCCAGCAGCCCACGGGACAGAACCACCTACCTGGGCTCCTACAATGAGCAGTTCTTC
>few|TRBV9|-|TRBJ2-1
CASSVRRGGPQQFF
TGTGCCAGCAGCGTGAGGCGGGGTGGTCCCCAGCAGTTCTTC
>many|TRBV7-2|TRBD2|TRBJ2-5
CASSFAPSGRGGETQYF
TGTGCCAGCAGCTTCGCACCTAGCGGGAGAGGAGGGGAGACCCAGTACTTC
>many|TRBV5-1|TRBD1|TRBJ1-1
CASSTGDRSGNTEAFF
TGCGCCAGCAGCACTGGGGACAGAAGCGGGAACACTGAAGCTTTCTTT
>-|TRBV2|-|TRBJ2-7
CAVWEAGSKQYF
TGTGCCGTCTGGGAGGCTGGTTCGAAGCAGTACTTC
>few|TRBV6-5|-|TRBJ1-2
CASSSPGTGGYTF
TGTGCCAGCAGCTCCCCAGGGACGGGGGGCTACACCTTC
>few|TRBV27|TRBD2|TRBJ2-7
CASSKERGALPYEQYF
TGTGCCAGCAGTAAAGAGCGGGGGGCTCTCCCCTACGAGCAGTACTTC
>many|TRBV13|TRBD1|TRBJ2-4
CASSPGQHENIQYF
TGTGCCAGCAGCCCGGGACAGCATGAAAACATTCAGTACTTC
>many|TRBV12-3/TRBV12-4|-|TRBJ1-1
CASSSRAHLTEAFF
TGTGCCAGCAGTTCCAGGGCGCATCTCACTGAAGCTTTCTTT
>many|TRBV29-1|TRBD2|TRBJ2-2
CSVEESGTSGTGELFF
TGCAGCGTTGAAGAATCCGGGACTAGCGGAACCGGGGAGCTGTTTTTT
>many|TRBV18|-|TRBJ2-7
CASSPEIGGEQYF
TGTGCCAGCTCACCGGAGATCGGAGGCGAGCAGTACTTC
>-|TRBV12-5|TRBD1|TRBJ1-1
CASGVGQGEGERTFF
TGTGCTAGTGGTGTGGGACAGGGGGAGGGCGAACGAACTTTCTTT
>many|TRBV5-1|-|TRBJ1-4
CASSLGPQLGEKLFF
TGCGCCAGCAGCTTGGGACCTCAACTAGGTGAAAAACTGTTTTTT
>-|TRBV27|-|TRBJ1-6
CASSFEGGWDNSPLHF
TGTGCCAGCAGTTTTGAAGGGGGTTGGGATAATTCACCCCTCCACTTT
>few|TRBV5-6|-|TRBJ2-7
CASSLGPRGLEQYF
TGTGCCAGCAGCTTGGGACCCCGCGGACTCGAGCAGTACTTC
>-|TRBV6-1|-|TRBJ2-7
CASSEWGSQYEQYF
TGTGCCAGCAGTGAATGGGGCAGCCAGTACGAGCAGTACTTC
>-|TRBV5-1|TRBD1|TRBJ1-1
CASSLGQGLVRLMNTEAFF
TGCGCCAGCAGCTTGGGACAGGGTTTGGTTAGGTTGATGAACACTGAAGCTTTCTTT
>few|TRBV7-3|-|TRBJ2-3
CASSPTTWSTDTQYF
TGTGCCAGCAGTCCAACCACCTGGAGCACAGATACGCAGTATTTT
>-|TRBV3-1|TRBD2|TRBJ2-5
CASSQTLRTSGKETQYF
TGTGCCAGCAGCCAAACTCTCAGGACTAGCGGTAAAGAGACCCAGTACTTC
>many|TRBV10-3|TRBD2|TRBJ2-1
CAIKPGLESAHEQFF
TGTGCCATCAAGCCGGGACTAGAAAGCGCACATGAGCAGTTCTTC
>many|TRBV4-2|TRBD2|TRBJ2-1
CASSEKSPGLAGLNEQFF
TGTGCCAGCAGCGAAAAAAGTCCGGGACTAGCGGGACTCAATGAGCAGTTCTTC
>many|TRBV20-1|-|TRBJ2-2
CSARVTVSGELFF
TGCAGTGCTAGAGTTACGGTCAGCGGGGAGCTGTTTTTT
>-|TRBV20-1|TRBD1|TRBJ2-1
CSASVGTGGHEQFF
TGCAGTGCTAGTGTAGGGACAGGGGGCCATGAGCAGTTCTTC
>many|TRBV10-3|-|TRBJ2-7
CAISESGPKGEQYF
TGTGCCATCAGTGAGTCAGGCCCCAAAGGCGAGCAGTACTTC
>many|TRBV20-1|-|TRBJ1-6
CSASSLQGKDSPLHF
TGCAGTGCTAGCTCCTTACAGGGTAAAGATTCACCCCTCCACTTT
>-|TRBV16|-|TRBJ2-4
CASSQYEIAKNIQYF
TGTGCCAGCAGCCAATACGAGATAGCCAAAAACATTCAGTACTTC
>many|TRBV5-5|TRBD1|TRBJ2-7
CASSEQGQGPYEQYF
TGTGCCAGCAGCGAGCAGGGACAGGGCCCCTACGAGCAGTACTTC
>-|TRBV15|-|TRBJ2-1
CATRNAGGTEYNEQFF
TGTGCCACCAGGAACGCAGGCGGGACGGAATACAATGAGCAGTTCTTC
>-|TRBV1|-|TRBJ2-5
CTSSQASGLQTQYF
TGCACCAGCAGCCAGGCCTCAGGGCTTCAGACCCAGTACTTC
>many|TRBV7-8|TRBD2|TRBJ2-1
CASSLAGGLLGLQFF
TGTGCCAGCAGTTTAGCGGGAGGCCTGTTGGGTTTGCAGTTCTTC
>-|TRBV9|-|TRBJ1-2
CASSASGGSLNYGYTF
TGTGCCAGCAGCGCCTCCGGGGGTTCGTTGAACTATGGCTACACCTTC
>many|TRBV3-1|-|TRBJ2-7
CASRNRGELEQYF
TGTGCCAGCAGAAATCGGGGCGAGTTGGAGCAGTACTTC
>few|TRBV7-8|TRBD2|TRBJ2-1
CASSLGYGVAGHNEQFF
TGTGCCAGCAGCTTAGGCTACGGTGTAGCGGGACACAATGAGCAGTTCTTC
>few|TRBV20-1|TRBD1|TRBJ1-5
CSARTGDNQPQHF
TGCAGTGCTCGGACAGGCGACAATCAGCCCCAGCATTTT
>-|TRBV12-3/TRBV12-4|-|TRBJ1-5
CASSTGQNQPQHF
TGTGCCAGCAGTACTGGACAGAATCAGCCCCAGCATTTT
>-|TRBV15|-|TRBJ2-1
CATSRERSRTWEQFF
TGTGCCACCAGCAGAGAGAGGAGCAGGACCTGGGAGCAGTTCTTC
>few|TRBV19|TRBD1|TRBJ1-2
CASSYRDRDGYTF
TGTGCCAGTAGTTACCGGGACAGGGATGGCTACACCTTC
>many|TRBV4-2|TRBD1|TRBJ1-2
CASSQEGTGVRFGYTF
TGTGCCAGCAGCCAAGAGGGGACAGGGGTGAGGTTTGGCTACACCTTC
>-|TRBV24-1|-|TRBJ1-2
CATSDLGSYTF
TGTGCCACCAGTGATTTGGGGAGCTACACCTTC
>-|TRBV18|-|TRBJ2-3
CASSLRTDGTDTQYF
TGTGCCAGCTCACTACGGACAGACGGCACAGATACGCAGTATTTT
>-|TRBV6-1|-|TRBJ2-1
CASMVSGTVSYNEQFF
TGTGCCAGCATGGTGTCCGGGACGGTTTCCTACAATGAGCAGTTCTTC
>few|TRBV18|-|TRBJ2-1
CASSPPGEPNEQFF
TGTGCCAGCTCACCGCCGGGGGAGCCCAATGAGCAGTTCTTC
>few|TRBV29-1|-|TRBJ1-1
CSVLGVGGNTEAFF
TGCAGCGTCCTGGGCGTTGGGGGTAACACTGAAGCTTTCTTT
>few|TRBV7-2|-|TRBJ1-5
CASSFQQGGLSNQPQHF
TGTGCCAGCAGCTTTCAACAGGGAGGGCTTAGCAATCAGCCCCAGCATTTT
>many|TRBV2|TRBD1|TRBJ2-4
CASSEDRLAKNIQYF
TGTGCCAGCAGTGAGGACAGGCTAGCCAAAAACATTCAGTACTTC
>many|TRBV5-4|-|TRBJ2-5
CASSRMDAPYQETQYF
TGTGCCAGCAGTCGCATGGACGCCCCGTACCAAGAGACCCAGTACTTC
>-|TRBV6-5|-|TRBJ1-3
CASSYSVIRDIRGNTIYF
TGTGCCAGCAGTTACTCGGTCATCCGGGACATCCGAGGAAACACCATATATTTT
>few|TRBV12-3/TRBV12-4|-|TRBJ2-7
CASSFLEAGNKGYEQYF
TGTGCCAGCAGTTTTTTAGAAGCGGGTAACAAAGGCTACGAGCAGTACTTC
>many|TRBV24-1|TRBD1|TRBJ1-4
CATSDGTGFATNEKLFF
TGTGCCACCAGTGATGGGACAGGGTTCGCAACTAATGAAAAACTGTTTTTT
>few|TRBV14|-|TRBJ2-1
CASSNLRRSGNEQFF
TGTGCCAGCAGCAACCTCAGACGCTCAGGGAATGAGCAGTTCTTC
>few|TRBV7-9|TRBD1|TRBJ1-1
CASSLIGVRDSGSNTEAFF
TGTGCCAGCAGCTTAATAGGTGTGAGGGACAGCGGATCTAACACTGAAGCTTTCTTT
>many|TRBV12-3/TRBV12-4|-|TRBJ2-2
CASSLGQGGTGELFF
TGTGCCAGCAGCCTCGGGCAGGGTGGCACCGGGGAGCTGTTTTTT
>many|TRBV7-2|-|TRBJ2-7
CASSPNGYDYEQYF
TGTGCCAGCAGCCCCAATGGGTACGACTACGAGCAGTACTTC